The next 20 T cell receptor beta chains were all read from a single sample in a study of blood T cell repertoires in COVID-19. TCRdb keeps only in-frame clones here, not all; method: immunoSEQ multiplex PCR. Among 150,000 to 200,000 clones listed, more than 85% were seen once. Sequenced sample: peripheral blood. These receptor sequences come from a woman in her fifties or sixties with COVID-19, enrolled during active disease.

The rearrangement links TRBV6-2 or TRBV6-3 to TRBJ2-7, with D possibly being TRBD1 (6 bases). V lost 2 bases and J lost 0, with 11 bases in between. The CDR3 runs 15 residues. In germline, CDR1 is MNHEY, CDR2 SVGEGT. CDR3 amino acids: CASSYPDRFSYEQYF. The CDR3 DNA reads as TGTGCCAGCAGTTACCCCGACAGGTTCTCCTACGAGCAGTACTTC.

This clone was detected once. J is TRBJ2-3 and V is TRBV18, with 8 bases that match TRBD2. V was pared by 0 bases and J by 1 base, with 3 bases of the junction left unmatched. Germline V gene lookup returns CDR1 KGHSH and CDR2 LQKENI. This CDR3 region has 16 residues. CDR3 in amino acids: CASSPPGLGRTDTQYF. For the CDR3, the DNA is TGTGCCAGCTCACCACCGGGACTAGGGCGCACAGATACGCAGTATTTT.

The CDR3 DNA reads as TGTGCCACCAGCAGAGCGTGGGACTATAGCAATCAGCCCCAGCATTTT. It yields the protein CATSRAWDYSNQPQHF. This rearrangement joins TRBV15 to TRBJ1-5; D is perhaps TRBD1 (5 bases). The CDR3 contains 16 residues. With 1 base removed from V and 0 bases from J, the gap between germline ends came to 10 bases. CDR1 is LNHNV, CDR2 YYDKDF, per germline (reference sequence).

The J gene is TRBJ1-3, the V gene TRBV2; 7 bases line up with TRBD1. Germline CDR1 SNHLY, CDR2 FYNNEI. Trimming cost V 6 bases and J 0 bases; bases outside gene matches: 5. The CDR3 covers 15 residues. CDR3 sequence (DNA): TGTGCCAGCAGATCTGGGACAGCCTCTGGAAACACCATATATTTT. This codes for CASRSGTASGNTIYF.

The gene calls are TRBV6-5 and TRBJ1-2; 7 bases agree with TRBD1. The V gene end was trimmed by 5 bases and the J gene end by 4 bases; junction bases not matched to a gene: 10. The germline gives CDR1 MNHEY, CDR2 SVGAGI. The CDR3 covers 15 residues. CDR3 coding DNA: TGTGCCAGCAGTCCCTCCAGGGGGAATCTCTATGGCTACACCTTC. Protein: CASSPSRGNLYGYTF.

The chain couples TRBV7-2 to TRBJ2-3, with D tentatively TRBD2 (5 bases). This CDR3 contains 12 residues. V was cut by 6 bases and J by 9 bases, with 13 bases left in between. Germline lookup yields CDR1 SGHTA and CDR2 FQGNSA. The CDR3 here is CASRRTGVTQYF. CDR3 sequence (DNA): TGTGCCAGCAGACGGACTGGTGTGACGCAGTATTTT.

This chain's CDR3 is CASSGRVSNQPQHF. In DNA form, the CDR3 reads TGTGCCAGCAGCGGCAGGGTAAGCAATCAGCCCCAGCATTTT. The chain links TRBV7-9 to TRBJ1-5; a possible D gene is TRBD1 (5 bases). Trimming cost V 5 bases and J 1 base, with 9 bases left between them. CDR3 size: 14 residues. From germline, CDR1 is SEHNR and CDR2 FQNEAQ (reference sequence). Complete variable domain (other parts from reference TRBV7-9 and TRBJ1-5): DTGVSQNPRHKITKRGQNVTFRCDPISEHNRLYWYRQTLGQGPEFLTYFQNEAQLEKSRLLSDRFSAERPKGSFSTLEIQRTEQGDSAMYLCASSGRVSNQPQHFGDGTRLSIL.

This sequence joins TRBV25-1 and TRBJ2-7; 10 bases are shared with TRBD1. Trimming at V came to 5 bases and at J to 6 bases, leaving 13 bases not matched to a gene. Germline loops: CDR1 MGHDK, CDR2 SYGVNS. CDR3 size: 16 residues. Written as DNA, the CDR3 is TGTGCCAGCAGTACTACGACCGCTAGGGACAGGGGCGAGCAGTACTTC. It yields the protein CASSTTTARDRGEQYF.

The chain links TRBV30 to TRBJ1-1; no clear D. With 3 bases removed from V and 4 bases from J, the gap between germline ends came to 18 bases. The germline V gene encodes CDR1 GTSNPN and CDR2 SVGIG (reference sequence). The CDR3 has 15 amino acids. The chain's CDR3 is CAWRTPVGVGTEAFF. CDR3 bases: TGTGCCTGGAGGACCCCCGTCGGGGTTGGCACTGAAGCTTTCTTT.

This chain links TRBV29-1 with TRBJ1-1; TRBD1 matches at 7 bases. With 7 bases clipped from V and 6 bases from J, the junction kept 5 bases outside the gene matches. The CDR3 consists of 11 residues. Germline V gene sequence: CDR1 SQVTM, CDR2 ANQGSEA. CDR3: CSASGTAEAFF. CDR3 DNA: TGCAGCGCCTCCGGGACAGCTGAAGCTTTCTTT.

The rearrangement uses TRBV6-5 and TRBJ1-1; no clear D gene. Germline loops: CDR1 MNHEY, CDR2 SVGAGI. V was trimmed by 5 bases and J by 3 bases, leaving 10 bases between them. The CDR3 sequence is 13 residues long. The CDR3 region is CASSRASDTEAFF. DNA of the CDR3: TGTGCCAGCAGTAGAGCATCGGACACTGAAGCTTTCTTT.

The J gene is TRBJ1-2, the V gene TRBV7-2; 7 bases match TRBD1. CDR1 is SGHTA and CDR2 is FQGNSA in the germline V gene. The CDR3 contains 14 residues. V was pared by 6 bases and J by 6 bases, with 10 bases of the junction left unmatched. CDR3 protein: CASREPGQMHGYTF. CDR3 DNA sequence: TGTGCCAGCAGAGAACCGGGACAGATGCATGGCTACACCTTC.

The rearrangement uses TRBV21-1 and TRBJ2-7; the table names TRBD1, a call not compared with the DNA. TRBV21-1 counts as a pseudogene. The CDR3 has 13 amino acids. CDR3 sequence reads: CASSILASYEQYF. The CDR3 coding sequence is TGTGCCAGCAGCATCCTGGCTTCCTACGAGCAGTACTTC.

V and J are TRBV7-9 and TRBJ1-1, with 10 bases fitting TRBD1. V was pared by 6 bases and J by 4 bases, with 5 bases of the junction left unmatched. The CDR3 totals 14 residues. Germline V gene sequence: CDR1 SEHNR, CDR2 FQNEAQ (reference sequence). Here the CDR3 reads CASRTGGAGTEAFF. DNA of the CDR3: TGTGCCAGCAGGACAGGGGGCGCGGGCACTGAAGCTTTCTTT.

This chain links TRBV4-1 with TRBJ1-6; perhaps TRBD1 as D (6 bases). This CDR3 comprises 17 residues. Trimming stripped 2 bases from V and 5 bases from J, with 16 bases between. The germline V gene encodes CDR1 MGHRA and CDR2 YSYEKL. The CDR3 DNA reads as TGCGCCAGCAGCCAAACAGGTTCAGGGGCGGATAATTCACCCCTCCACTTT. Encoded protein: CASSQTGSGADNSPLHF.

J is TRBJ2-7 and V is TRBV7-2, with D perhaps matching TRBD1 (5 bases). The V gene lost 1 base and the J gene lost 2 bases, with 9 bases spanning the gap. Germline values: CDR1 SGHTA, CDR2 FQGNSA. The CDR3 has 14 amino acids. DNA of the CDR3: TGTGCCAGCAGCTTAGGGGGCTTTCCCTACGAGCAGTACTTC. Its protein product is CASSLGGFPYEQYF.

The chain links TRBV21-1 to TRBJ1-5. TRBV21-1 is listed as a pseudogene. CDR3 length: 18 amino acids. CDR3 sequence: CASSLSGPVGTRGQPQHF. The CDR3 DNA follows: TGTGCCAGCAGCTTAAGCGGCCCTGTAGGGACTAGGGGTCAGCCCCAGCATTTT.

This chain connects TRBV4-1 to TRBJ1-6; D not certain. CDR1 and CDR2 (germline): MGHRA, YSYEKL. Deletions cut 4 bases from V and 0 bases from J, with 10 bases between. The CDR3 totals 16 residues. The CDR3 protein is CASSPSVSSYNSPLHF. The CDR3 nucleotides read TGCGCCAGCAGCCCTTCAGTAAGCTCCTATAATTCACCCCTCCACTTT.

The count of this clone is one. The CDR3 here is CASSLLDSPRGTEAFF. CDR3 coding DNA: TGTGCCAGCAGCTTACTCGACAGTCCCCGGGGGACTGAAGCTTTCTTT. The chain uses TRBV11-2 and TRBJ1-1; tentative D call: TRBD1 (5 bases). CDR1 SGHAT and CDR2 FQNNGV come from the germline V gene. Trimming took off 2 bases at V and 5 bases at J, with 18 bases between the two ends. The CDR3 is 16 residues long.

The chain links TRBV7-2 to TRBJ1-4; 7 nucleotides line up with TRBD1. Trimming took 1 base from V and 4 from J; bases not matched to a gene: 3. The germline V gene has CDR1 SGHTA and CDR2 FQGNSA. The CDR3 runs 15 residues. The CDR3 here is CASSLGGQYNEKLFF. As DNA, the CDR3 is TGTGCCAGCAGCTTAGGGGGACAGTATAATGAAAAACTGTTTTTT.